This T cell receptor (beta chain) was recorded in a study of naive and memory T cell subsets. This clonotype was seen many times. Antigen: not known. Germline V gene lookup returns CDR1 SGHAT and CDR2 FQNNGV. CDR3 length: 15 amino acids. J lost 2 bases, V lost 6 bases, and 3 bases had no gene match. Reverse transcription of blood and skin TCR RNA was primed at alpha and beta constant regions. One entry per CDR3 protein results from TCRdb running MiXCR on the 5' RACE reads. The sample has about 22,000 distinct CDR3 sequences, about 4.4% seen once. Study results and caveats: TCR transcript changes with activation or differentiation may affect this RNA method.

Whole-blood samples were 2.5 to 3 ml of peripheral blood from healthy adult volunteers. The clonotype originates from a male donor in good health. The chain employs TRBV11-2 and TRBJ1-6; 8 bases align to TRBD1. The CDR3 here is CASRPGGPYNSPLHF. In DNA form, the CDR3 reads TGTGCCAGCAGGCCAGGGGGCCCCTATAATTCACCCCTCCACTTT. The variable domain in full, completed from reference TRBV11-2 and TRBJ1-6, reads EAGVAQSPRYKIIEKRQSVAFWCNPISGHATLYWYQQILGQGPKLLIQFQNNGVVDDSQLPKDRFSAERLKGVDSTLKIQPAKLEDSAVYLCASRPGGPYNSPLHFGNGTRLTVT.